This paragraph reports one TCR beta chain. Its antigen is currently unknown. This record belongs to a study of graft-versus-host responses after intestinal transplantation. About the study: Transplants were multivisceral, liver-intestinal, or isolated intestinal.

Produced via immunoSEQ multiplex PCR; TCRdb's table is partial and in-frame only. The sample has 150,000 or so clones, around 90% seen once. This CDR3 has 12 amino acids. The V and J ends lost 3 bases and 6 bases respectively, with 5 bases between them. The V gene's germline CDR1 is KGHSH and CDR2 LQKENI. Sequencing was performed on unstimulated CD4+ T cells sorted from spleen or lymph node cells, taken before intestinal transplant. The rearrangement links TRBV18 to TRBJ2-2, with D hard to call. This clonotype originated in a human donor who received an intestinal transplant. CDR3 loop: CASSPLSGELFF. DNA for the CDR3: TGTGCCAGCTCACCTCTGTCCGGGGAGCTGTTTTTT. Together with reference TRBV18 and TRBJ2-2, the CDR3 gives the full variable domain: NAGVMQNPRHLVRRRGQEARLRCSPMKGHSHVYWYRQLPEEGLKFMVYLQKENIIDESGMPKERFSAEFPKEGPSILRIQQVVRGDSAAYFCASSPLSGELFFGEGSRLTVL.